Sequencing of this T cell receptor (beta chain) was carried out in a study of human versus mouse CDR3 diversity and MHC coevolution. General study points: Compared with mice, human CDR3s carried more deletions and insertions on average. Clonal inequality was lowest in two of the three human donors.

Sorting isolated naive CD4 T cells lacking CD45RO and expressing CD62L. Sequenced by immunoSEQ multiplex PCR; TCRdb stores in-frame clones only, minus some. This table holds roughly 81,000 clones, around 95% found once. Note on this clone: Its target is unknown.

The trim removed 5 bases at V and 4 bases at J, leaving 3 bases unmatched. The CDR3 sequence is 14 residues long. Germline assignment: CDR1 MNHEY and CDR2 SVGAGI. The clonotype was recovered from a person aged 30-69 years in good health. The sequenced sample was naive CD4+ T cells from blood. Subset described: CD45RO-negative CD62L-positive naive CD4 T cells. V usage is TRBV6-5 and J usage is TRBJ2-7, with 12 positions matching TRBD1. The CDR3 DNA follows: TGTGCCAGCAGTAGGGACAGGGGGCATTACGAGCAGTACTTC. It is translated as CASSRDRGHYEQYF.